A single sample gave rise to the 14 T cell receptor beta chains below, sequenced in a study of cytomegalovirus exposure and HLA in healthy donors. PCR involved 60 Vbeta and 13 Jbeta primers. Here immunoSEQ multiplex PCR was the method, and the copy in TCRdb shows in-frame clones only, minus some. The data contain under 200,000 clones, about four fifths of them singletons. Sequenced: PBMCs. The receptors come from a man in his thirties or forties in good health and CMV-seronegative.

The V and J genes are TRBV4-1 and TRBJ2-5, with a possible D match to TRBD2 (5 bases). The CDR3 spans 13 residues. V gave up 6 bases and J gave up 1 base, with 9 bases separating them. The germline V gene encodes CDR1 MGHRA and CDR2 YSYEKL. For the CDR3, the DNA is TGCGCCAGCAGTCGGACTGCCCAAGAGACCCAGTACTTC. Translation gives CASSRTAQETQYF.

The J gene is TRBJ2-7, the V gene TRBV11-2, with a possible D match to TRBD2 (6 bases). V was shortened by 0 bases and J by 3 bases, with 12 bases between the two germline ends. Germline assignment: CDR1 SGHAT and CDR2 FQNNGV. The CDR3 loop spans 15 amino acids. Here the CDR3 reads CASSLDPSALYEQYF. The CDR3 DNA is TGTGCCAGCAGCTTAGACCCTAGCGCCCTCTACGAGCAGTACTTC. Full variable domain (missing parts from reference TRBV11-2 and TRBJ2-7): EAGVAQSPRYKIIEKRQSVAFWCNPISGHATLYWYQQILGQGPKLLIQFQNNGVVDDSQLPKDRFSAERLKGVDSTLKIQPAKLEDSAVYLCASSLDPSALYEQYFGPGTRLTVT.

The J gene is TRBJ2-7, the V gene TRBV6-5; 9 bases align to TRBD1. The CDR3 consists of 13 residues. V lost 4 bases, J lost 3 bases, and 1 base stayed unmatched. Germline values: CDR1 MNHEY, CDR2 SVGAGI. CDR3: CASSSGQGYEQYF. In nucleotides, the CDR3 is TGTGCCAGCAGTTCGGGACAGGGCTACGAGCAGTACTTC.

This rearrangement joins TRBV15 to TRBJ2-7, with 11 bases aligning to TRBD1. The CDR3 extends over 14 amino acids. Trimming at V came to 5 bases and at J to 6 bases, leaving 6 bases not matched to a gene. In germline, CDR1 is LNHNV, CDR2 YYDKDF (reference sequence). The CDR3 DNA is TGTGCCACCAGCCTGGACAGGGGGCGGGTCGAGCAGTACTTC. This codes for CATSLDRGRVEQYF.

This clone was counted between two and nine times. The chain employs TRBV27 and TRBJ1-2, with no clear D. Germline values: CDR1 MNHEY, CDR2 SMNVEV (reference sequence). The V end was cut by 1 base, the J end by 0 bases, with 3 bases between. CDR3 length: 13 amino acids. CDR3 sequence reads: CASSLLANYGYTF. The CDR3 bases are TGTGCCAGCAGTTTATTAGCTAACTATGGCTACACCTTC.

CDR3 bases: TGCGCCAGCAGCGCACAGGGGGACCACTATGGCTACACCTTC. Protein sequence: CASSAQGDHYGYTF. V usage is TRBV5-1 and J usage is TRBJ1-2; 8 bases match TRBD1. The CDR3 extends over 14 amino acids. V lost 4 bases to trimming and J lost 3 bases; unmatched junction nucleotides: 5. Germline assignment: CDR1 SGHRS and CDR2 YFSETQ.

V usage is TRBV27 and J usage is TRBJ2-6; D is unresolved. This CDR3 is built from 13 residues. Germline V gives CDR1 MNHEY, CDR2 SMNVEV (reference sequence). V gave up 6 bases and J gave up 0 bases, with 3 bases separating them. The CDR3 DNA reads as TGTGCCAGCAGCGTCTCTGGGGCCAACGTCCTGACTTTC. Translating gives CASSVSGANVLTF. The full variable domain, completed using reference TRBV27 and TRBJ2-6, is EAQVTQNPRYLITVTGKKLTVTCSQNMNHEYMSWYRQDPGLGLRQIYYSMNVEVTDKGDVPEGYKVSRKEKRNFPLILESPSPNQTSLYFCASSVSGANVLTFGAGSRLTVL.

This clone was counted a few times. The chain combines TRBV5-6 with TRBJ2-1; D not certain. Trimming removed 2 bases from V and 5 bases from J, with 5 bases in between. The germline gives CDR1 SGHDT, CDR2 YYEEEE. This CDR3 comprises 12 residues. The CDR3 sequence is CASSFPDNEQFF. CDR3 bases: TGTGCCAGCAGCTTTCCCGACAATGAGCAGTTCTTC.

This chain connects TRBV25-1 to TRBJ1-6, with 9 nucleotides matching TRBD1. The CDR3 is 15 amino acids. V lost 7 bases, J lost 10 bases, and 11 bases stayed unmatched. Germline loops: CDR1 MGHDK, CDR2 SYGVNS. The CDR3 DNA reads TGTGCCAGCAATTCCGGGACAGGGTTAGAATCACCCCTCCACTTT. It specifies CASNSGTGLESPLHF.

This clone was detected once. V usage is TRBV28 and J usage is TRBJ1-5; TRBD1 matches 9 bases. The V gene's germline CDR1 is MDHEN and CDR2 SYDVKM. This CDR3 has 13 amino acids. Trimming at V came to 10 bases and at J to 2 bases, leaving 3 bases not matched to a gene. The CDR3 protein is CAIRDRGNQPQHF. CDR3 sequence (DNA): TGTGCCATCCGGGACAGGGGCAATCAGCCCCAGCATTTT. Using reference TRBV28 and TRBJ1-5 for the parts outside the CDR3, the full variable domain is DVKVTQSSRYLVKRTGEKVFLECVQDMDHENMFWYRQDPGLGLRLIYFSYDVKMKEKGDIPEGYSVSREKKERFSLILESASTNQTSMYLCAIRDRGNQPQHFGDGTRLSIL.

The rearrangement joins TRBV21-1 to TRBJ2-7; the table assigns TRBD2, which was not confirmed against the DNA. TRBV21-1 is a pseudogene. The CDR3 contains 23 residues. The CDR3 sequence: CASSKKGLADLKNPKASSYEQYF. The CDR3 DNA reads TGTGCCAGCAGCAAAAAGGGACTAGCGGACCTTAAGAACCCTAAGGCGAGCTCCTACGAGCAGTACTTC.

The chain has TRBV5-4 and TRBJ2-2, with D possibly TRBD2 on 5 matching bases. V shed 4 bases and J shed 2 bases, with 15 bases lying between them. This CDR3 has 16 amino acids. The germline gives CDR1 SGHNT, CDR2 YYREEE (reference sequence). CDR3 amino acids: CASSPKGSPNTGELFF. CDR3 DNA sequence: TGTGCCAGCAGCCCGAAAGGGAGCCCAAACACCGGGGAGCTGTTTTTT.

In nucleotides, the CDR3 is TGTGCCAGCAGTGAAGCGGGAGGGTCTCCCGGGGAGCTGTTTTTT. It encodes CASSEAGGSPGELFF. This chain uses TRBV2 with TRBJ2-2, with TRBD2 matching 7 bases. Germline CDR1 SNHLY, CDR2 FYNNEI. This CDR3 contains 15 residues. V shed 0 bases and J 6 bases; nucleotides not matched to a gene: 4.

The rearrangement joins TRBV5-5 to TRBJ2-7, with TRBD2 matching 9 bases. The CDR3 consists of 15 residues. In germline, CDR1 is SGHKS, CDR2 YYEKEE (reference sequence). The trim removed 0 bases at V and 3 bases at J, leaving 4 bases unmatched. CDR3: CASSLVVAGVYEQYF. The CDR3 nucleotides read TGTGCCAGCAGCTTGGTGGTAGCGGGAGTCTACGAGCAGTACTTC.